Reported below is one T cell receptor beta chain. This record comes from a study of T cell changes during pregnancy in multiple sclerosis. This table comes from immunoSEQ multiplex PCR, and its TCRdb copy is limited to in-frame clones, with some not included. The sample gives 70,000 to 95,000 clones, around 92% of which show up once; around 2.3% is in the top ten. The V segment lost 6 bases and the J segment 4 bases; nucleotides outside the gene matches: 7. CDR1 and CDR2 from the germline V gene are SGDLS and YYNGEE. This CDR3 is built from 14 residues. The rearrangement uses TRBV9 and TRBJ2-3; 8 positions match TRBD2. The sequence was obtained from a female donor with multiple sclerosis, enrolled in a pregnancy study. The specimen comprised peripheral blood, sampled in the third trimester of pregnancy. DNA for the CDR3: TGTGCCAGCAACCGGGGGCGGGAGGCAGATACGCAGTATTTT. This sequence encodes CASNRGREADTQYF. The full variable domain, rest sourced from reference TRBV9 and TRBJ2-3, is DSGVTQTPKHLITATGQRVTLRCSPRSGDLSVYWYQQSLDQGLQFLIQYYNGEERAKGNILERFSAQQFPDLHSELNLSSLELGDSALYFCASNRGREADTQYFGPGTRLTVL.